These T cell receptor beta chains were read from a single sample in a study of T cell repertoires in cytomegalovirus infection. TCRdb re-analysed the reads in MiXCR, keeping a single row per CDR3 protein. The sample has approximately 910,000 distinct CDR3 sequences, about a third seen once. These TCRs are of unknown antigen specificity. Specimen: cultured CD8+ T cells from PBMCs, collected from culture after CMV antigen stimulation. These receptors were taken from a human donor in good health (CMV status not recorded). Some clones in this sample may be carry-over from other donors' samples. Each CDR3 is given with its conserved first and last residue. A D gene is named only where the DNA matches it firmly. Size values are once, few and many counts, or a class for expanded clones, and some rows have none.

CASSLVTRRQGAGTEAFF,TGTGCCAGCAGCTTAGTCACAAGGAGACAGGGGGCGGGCACTGAAGCTTTCTTT,TRBJ1-1,TRBD1,TRBV7-6,few
CASSLSPGRNNEQFF,TGTGCCAGCAGCTTAAGTCCAGGACGAAACAATGAGCAGTTCTTC,TRBJ2-1,NA,TRBV7-9,NA
CASSIFGGGNQPQYF,TGTGCCAGCAGTATTTTCGGGGGCGGCAATCAGCCCCAGTATTTT,TRBJ2-3,NA,TRBV27,NA
CASSGELAGAGGDTQYF,TGTGCCAGCAGCGGTGAGCTAGCGGGGGCCGGGGGCGATACGCAGTATTTT,TRBJ2-3,TRBD2,TRBV7-9,few
CASSSNRGGAPWETQYF,TGTGCCAGCAGCTCAAATCGGGGGGGCGCCCCTTGGGAGACCCAGTACTTC,TRBJ2-5,TRBD2,TRBV7-9,NA
CASSLARERETQYF,TGTGCCAGCAGCTTAGCAAGGGAGCGGGAGACCCAGTACTTC,TRBJ2-5,NA,TRBV7-9,NA
CASRTGGQGAWITEAFF,TGTGCCAGCAGAACGGGCGGACAGGGGGCCTGGATCACTGAAGCTTTCTTT,TRBJ1-1,TRBD1,TRBV28,few
CASSLDADLGGELFF,TGTGCCAGCAGCTTAGATGCGGATCTAGGCGGGGAGCTGTTTTTT,TRBJ2-2,NA,TRBV7-9,NA
CASFQLARPQETQYF,TGTGCCAGTTTTCAACTAGCGCGCCCCCAAGAGACCCAGTACTTC,TRBJ2-5,TRBD2,TRBV6-1,NA
CASSSGIGRANTEAFF,TGTGCCAGCAGTTCGGGGATTGGCAGGGCGAACACTGAAGCTTTCTTT,TRBJ1-1,NA,TRBV27,NA
CATISGAYGYTF,TGTGCCACCATATCGGGAGCCTATGGCTACACCTTC,TRBJ1-2,NA,TRBV28,NA
CASSAGGEGYTF,TGTGCCAGCAGCGCAGGGGGGGAAGGCTACACCTTC,TRBJ1-2,TRBD1,TRBV2,NA
CASSTGWGLSTDTQYF,TGTGCCAGTAGTACAGGGTGGGGGCTTTCGACAGATACGCAGTATTTT,TRBJ2-3,NA,TRBV19,NA
CASSLRGAKRGAAANDTQYF,TGCGCCAGCAGCTTGAGGGGGGCGAAGCGGGGGGCGGCAGCGAATGATACGCAGTATTTT,TRBJ2-3,TRBD2,TRBV5-1,NA
CASSHYPRGPGSTDTQYF,TGCGCCAGCAGCCACTACCCTCGGGGTCCCGGAAGCACAGATACGCAGTATTTT,TRBJ2-3,NA,TRBV4-3,few
CASSAEAVNGGVNQPQHF,TGTGCCAGCAGTGCGGAAGCGGTGAATGGAGGGGTCAATCAGCCCCAGCATTTT,TRBJ1-5,NA,TRBV6-1,NA
CASSQGGIGTDTQYF,TGCGCCAGCAGCCAAGGGGGGATCGGCACAGATACGCAGTATTTT,TRBJ2-3,NA,TRBV4-3,NA
CASRIPEYGYTF,TGTGCCAGCAGGATTCCGGAATATGGCTACACCTTC,TRBJ1-2,NA,TRBV28,few
CASGTTTGGYSYEQYF,TGTGCTAGTGGTACCACCACAGGGGGTTACTCCTACGAGCAGTACTTC,TRBJ2-7,TRBD1,TRBV12-5,NA
CASSQGQGGITEAFF,TGCGCCAGCAGCCAAGGTCAGGGTGGGATCACTGAAGCTTTCTTT,TRBJ1-1,NA,TRBV4-3,NA
CASSEFVRATNGYTF,TGTGCCAGCAGTGAATTCGTCCGTGCGACTAATGGCTACACCTTC,TRBJ1-2,NA,TRBV2,NA
CASRGDSGSYNEQFF,TGTGCCAGCAGGGGGGACAGCGGCTCCTACAATGAGCAGTTCTTC,TRBJ2-1,TRBD1,TRBV2,few
CASSQVLEYNEQFF,TGCGCCAGCAGCCAAGTGTTGGAATACAATGAGCAGTTCTTC,TRBJ2-1,NA,TRBV4-1,NA
CASSLWSSSYNEQFF,TGTGCCAGCAGTTTATGGTCGAGCTCCTACAATGAGCAGTTCTTC,TRBJ2-1,NA,TRBV28,many
CASSVGQRAGNEQFF,TGTGCCAGCAGCGTGGGACAGAGGGCAGGCAATGAGCAGTTCTTC,TRBJ2-1,TRBD1,TRBV5-6,few
CSARDLAGWGLNYGYTF,TGCAGTGCTAGAGATTTGGCAGGGTGGGGGCTTAACTATGGCTACACCTTC,TRBJ1-2,NA,TRBV20-1,NA
CASIPTGGRGYTGELFF,TGTGCCAGCATACCAACAGGGGGCCGAGGGTACACCGGGGAGCTGTTTTTT,TRBJ2-2,TRBD1,TRBV2,NA
CASSQGGDKDYGYTF,TGCGCCAGCAGCCAAGGAGGGGACAAAGACTATGGCTACACCTTC,TRBJ1-2,NA,TRBV4-3,NA
CASASSGAYYGYTF,TGTGCCAGCGCTTCGTCCGGGGCCTACTATGGCTACACCTTC,TRBJ1-2,NA,TRBV6-1,many
CASSYSGTGDTDTQYF,TGTGCCAGCAGCTACTCCGGGACAGGGGACACAGATACGCAGTATTTT,TRBJ2-3,TRBD1,TRBV7-3,many
CASSPSGGRTGELFF,TGTGCCAGCAGTCCTAGCGGGGGCCGGACCGGGGAGCTGTTTTTT,TRBJ2-2,TRBD2,TRBV6-6,NA
CASSPPQRTYEQYF,TGTGCCAGCAGTCCCCCCCAGAGAACCTACGAGCAGTACTTC,TRBJ2-7,NA,TRBV27,NA
CSARDEGVGYGYTF,TGCAGTGCTAGAGACGAGGGGGTTGGCTATGGCTACACCTTC,TRBJ1-2,NA,TRBV20-1,few
CASSVGLAGGPKIAEQFF,TGTGCCAGCAGTGTCGGACTAGCGGGGGGGCCAAAAATCGCTGAGCAGTTCTTC,TRBJ2-1,TRBD2,TRBV6-1,many
CASHRGGYEQYF,TGTGCCAGCCATAGGGGTGGCTACGAGCAGTACTTC,TRBJ2-7,NA,TRBV6-1,NA
CASILLSGTEAFF,TGTGCCAGCATCCTTCTAAGCGGCACTGAAGCTTTCTTT,TRBJ1-1,NA,TRBV7-9,few
CASSTGRGRGLETQYF,TGTGCTAGCAGCACTGGCCGGGGCAGGGGTTTGGAGACCCAGTACTTC,TRBJ2-5,NA,TRBV7-7,NA
CASSQAKRRPTDTQYF,TGTGCCAGCAGCCAAGCCAAGCGGAGACCCACAGATACGCAGTATTTT,TRBJ2-3,NA,TRBV14,few
CASSATGARTDTQYF,TGTGCCAGCAGCGCGACAGGGGCCCGGACCGATACGCAGTATTTT,TRBJ2-3,TRBD1,TRBV5-6,NA
CASSLDRLAGGPENIQYF,TGTGCCAGCAGCTTAGATAGGCTAGCGGGGGGGCCGGAAAACATTCAGTACTTC,TRBJ2-4,TRBD2,TRBV11-3,NA
CASSNPFRDRESPLHF,TGTGCCAGCAGTAACCCATTCCGGGACAGGGAGTCACCCCTCCACTTT,TRBJ1-6,TRBD1,TRBV6-1,few
CASKEEGPFYGYTF,TGTGCCAGCAAGGAAGAGGGCCCCTTCTATGGCTACACCTTC,TRBJ1-2,NA,TRBV2,NA
CASSQGPGNTIYF,TGTGCCAGCAGCCAGGGTCCTGGAAACACCATATATTTT,TRBJ1-3,NA,TRBV14,NA
CASSLIQLTGGYTF,TGTGCCAGCAGCTTAATACAGTTAACGGGAGGCTACACCTTC,TRBJ1-2,NA,TRBV7-9,many
CASSGWGQRREQPQHF,TGTGCCAGCAGCGGCTGGGGACAGCGGAGGGAGCAGCCCCAGCATTTT,TRBJ1-5,TRBD1,TRBV5-6,NA
CASNLRQGDDSPLHF,TGTGCCAGCAACCTCCGACAGGGCGATGATTCACCCCTCCACTTT,TRBJ1-6,TRBD1,TRBV6-2/TRBV6-3,NA
CASSQDRGRETGELFF,TGCGCCAGCAGCCAAGATAGGGGCCGAGAGACCGGGGAGCTGTTTTTT,TRBJ2-2,NA,TRBV4-1,few
CASSVRGVDNEQFF,TGTGCCAGCAGTGTTAGGGGGGTTGACAATGAGCAGTTCTTC,TRBJ2-1,NA,TRBV6-1,NA
CASSQIESTDTQYF,TGCGCCAGCAGCCAAATCGAGAGCACAGATACGCAGTATTTT,TRBJ2-3,NA,TRBV4-1,NA
CSAEPSGGAWPTYNEQFF,TGCAGTGCAGAACCTAGCGGGGGGGCCTGGCCGACTTACAATGAGCAGTTCTTC,TRBJ2-1,TRBD2,TRBV20-1,NA
CASSYTASGGANGELFF,TGTGCCAGCAGTTACACCGCTAGCGGGGGGGCAAACGGGGAGCTGTTTTTT,TRBJ2-2,TRBD2,TRBV6-5,few
CVSSLGGGSTDTQYF,TGTGTCAGCAGCTTGGGAGGGGGCAGCACAGATACGCAGTATTTT,TRBJ2-3,NA,TRBV5-4,NA
CASSYERGEDTQYF,TGTGCCAGCAGTTACGAGCGGGGGGAAGATACGCAGTATTTT,TRBJ2-3,TRBD2,TRBV6-5,few
CASSTNWVAGGYTF,TGTGCCAGCAGTACGAACTGGGTGGCTGGTGGCTACACCTTC,TRBJ1-2,NA,TRBV27,once
CASSWGQGVANEQFF,TGTGCCAGCAGCTGGGGACAGGGGGTGGCCAATGAGCAGTTCTTC,TRBJ2-1,TRBD1,TRBV27,once
CASSSWTSIIYNEQFF,TGTGCCAGCAGCTCCTGGACTAGCATAATCTACAATGAGCAGTTCTTC,TRBJ2-1,TRBD2,TRBV11-2,few
CASTPEHQETQYF,TGTGCCAGCACCCCGGAACACCAAGAGACCCAGTACTTC,TRBJ2-5,NA,TRBV12-3/TRBV12-4,NA